These T cell receptor beta chains were read from a single sample in a study of blood T cell repertoires in COVID-19. Method: immunoSEQ multiplex PCR; TCRdb's copy keeps in-frame clones and lacks some. In the table there are tens of thousands of clones, about 91% of which are singletons. The sequencing input was peripheral blood. The origin of the receptors is a woman of 80 years or more with acute or convalescent COVID-19. Each CDR3 is given with its conserved first and last residue. A D gene is named only where the DNA matches it firmly. The listing skips clone size in some rows; elsewhere it reads once, few, many or a size class.

TRBV18	TRBJ1-5	NA	NA	TGTGCCAGCTCACCCGCAGAATATCAGCCCCAGCATTTT	CASSPAEYQPQHF
TRBV5-6	TRBJ1-5	NA	NA	TGTGCCAGCAGCCCCGGCGGGGTGTTCACCAATCAGCCCCAGCATTTT	CASSPGGVFTNQPQHF
TRBV9	TRBJ2-4	NA	once	TGTGCCAGCAGCGTAACTCGGACAGACCTAGCCAAAAACATTCAGTACTTC	CASSVTRTDLAKNIQYF
TRBV4-1	TRBJ1-2	TRBD1	NA	TGCGCCAGCAGCCAGCGGACAGGGGACTATGGCTACACCTTC	CASSQRTGDYGYTF
TRBV19	TRBJ2-2	TRBD1	NA	TGTGCCAGTAGAAGGACAGGCAACACCGGGGAGCTGTTTTTT	CASRRTGNTGELFF
TRBV7-3	TRBJ2-3	TRBD2	NA	TGTGCCAGCAGCTTAACGCCGGCTAGCGGGGGATGGGATACGCAGTATTTT	CASSLTPASGGWDTQYF
TRBV6-5	TRBJ1-1	NA	NA	TGTGCCAGCAGTTACTCAGTGGCGAACACTGAAGCTTTCTTT	CASSYSVANTEAFF
TRBV2	TRBJ2-7	TRBD2	NA	TGTGCCAGCAGTGGGGGACTAGCGGGAACCTACGAGCAGTACTTC	CASSGGLAGTYEQYF
TRBV5-1	TRBJ2-3	TRBD2	once	TGCGCCAGCAGCCCGGGGGGGCGTACAGATACGCAGTATTTT	CASSPGGRTDTQYF
TRBV30	TRBJ1-1	NA	NA	TGTGCCTGGAGTTACCCCGGACTGGGGAACACTGAAGCTTTCTTT	CAWSYPGLGNTEAFF
TRBV29-1	TRBJ2-3	NA	NA	TGCAGCGCCGCCAGTGGGGGGAGTGTTAGCACAGATACGCAGTATTTT	CSAASGGSVSTDTQYF
TRBV7-2	TRBJ2-7	TRBD2	NA	TGTGCCAGCAGCTTTAGCGGGGGGAGCTCCTACGAGCAGTACTTC	CASSFSGGSSYEQYF
TRBV6-2/TRBV6-3	TRBJ1-2	NA	NA	TGTGCCAGCAGTTACAGGCAGGACTCTAACTATGGCTACACCTTC	CASSYRQDSNYGYTF
TRBV3-1/TRBV3-2	TRBJ1-6	NA	NA	TGTGCCAGCAGCCCCGGGAGCTCCTATAATTCACCCCTCCACTTT	CASSPGSSYNSPLHF
TRBV7-6	TRBJ1-1	NA	NA	TGTGCCAGCAGATTGTTCGGGGTTGGGACTGAAGCTTTCTTT	CASRLFGVGTEAFF
TRBV10-3	TRBJ2-3	TRBD2	NA	TGTGCCATCAGTGAGTTAGCTAGCGGGGGCGATACGCAGTATTTT	CAISELASGGDTQYF
TRBV5-5	TRBJ1-3	TRBD1	NA	TGTGCCAGCAGCTTGTACCAGGGGGCTGGAAACACCATATATTTT	CASSLYQGAGNTIYF
TRBV6-5	TRBJ1-6	TRBD1	NA	TGTGCCAGCAGTTTAAGACCGGGACAGGGAATCTCACCCCTCCACTTT	CASSLRPGQGISPLHF
TRBV5-1	TRBJ2-6	NA	NA	TGCGCCAGCAGCTCAGGGGCCGGCCCTGGGGCCAACGTCCTGACTTTC	CASSSGAGPGANVLTF
TRBV18	TRBJ2-3	NA	NA	TGTGCCAGCTCACCGTCGTTGGGGGGAAGAGATACGCAGTATTTT	CASSPSLGGRDTQYF
TRBV6-5	TRBJ1-1	NA	NA	TGTGCCAGCAGCCTAGGACAGCTCACTGAAGCTTTCTTT	CASSLGQLTEAFF
TRBV18	TRBJ2-5	TRBD1	NA	TGTGCCAGCTCGCCTCTGACAGGGACCTCAAAAGAGACCCAGTACTTC	CASSPLTGTSKETQYF
TRBV5-1	TRBJ1-1	NA	NA	TGCGCCAGCAGCTTGAAGATGGAGACTGAAGCTTTCTTT	CASSLKMETEAFF
TRBV19	TRBJ1-4	NA	NA	TGTGCCAGTAGATTCACAGCAAATGAAAAACTGTTTTTT	CASRFTANEKLFF